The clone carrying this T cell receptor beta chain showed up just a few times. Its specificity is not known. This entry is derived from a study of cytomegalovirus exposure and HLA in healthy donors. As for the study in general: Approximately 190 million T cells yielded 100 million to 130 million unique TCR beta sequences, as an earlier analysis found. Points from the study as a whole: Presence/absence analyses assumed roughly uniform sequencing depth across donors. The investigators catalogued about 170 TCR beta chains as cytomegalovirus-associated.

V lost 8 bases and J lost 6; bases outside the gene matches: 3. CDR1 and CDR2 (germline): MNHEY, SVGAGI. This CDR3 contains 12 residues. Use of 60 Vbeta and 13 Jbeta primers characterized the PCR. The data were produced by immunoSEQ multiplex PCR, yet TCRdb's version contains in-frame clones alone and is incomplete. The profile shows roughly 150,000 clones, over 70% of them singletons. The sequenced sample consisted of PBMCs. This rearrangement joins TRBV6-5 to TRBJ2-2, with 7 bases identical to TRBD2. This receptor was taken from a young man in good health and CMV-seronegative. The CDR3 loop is CASWRESGELFF. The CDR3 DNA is TGTGCCAGCTGGCGGGAGTCCGGGGAGCTGTTTTTT.